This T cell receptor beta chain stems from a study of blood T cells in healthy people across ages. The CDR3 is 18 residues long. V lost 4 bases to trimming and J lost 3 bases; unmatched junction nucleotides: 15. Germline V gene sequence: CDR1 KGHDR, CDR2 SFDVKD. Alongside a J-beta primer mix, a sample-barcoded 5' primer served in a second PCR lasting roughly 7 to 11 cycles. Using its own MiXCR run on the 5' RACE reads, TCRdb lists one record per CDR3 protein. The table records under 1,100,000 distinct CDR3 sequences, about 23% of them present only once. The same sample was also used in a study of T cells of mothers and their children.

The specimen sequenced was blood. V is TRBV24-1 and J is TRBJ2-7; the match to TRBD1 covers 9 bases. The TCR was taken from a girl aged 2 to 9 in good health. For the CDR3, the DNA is TGTGCCACCAGTGACACTAGAAAGCCGGGACAGGGCCACTACGAGCAGTACTTC. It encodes CATSDTRKPGQGHYEQYF.